These 28 T cell receptor beta chains were all obtained from the same sample, sequenced in a study of T cell responses to AZD1222 COVID-19 vaccine. Method: immunoSEQ multiplex PCR; TCRdb's copy keeps in-frame clones and lacks some. The table shows 75,000 to 95,000 clones, with more than 75% occurring only once. The source was peripheral blood, collected on day 0 of AZD1222 vaccination. The source is an adult in good health.

The chain is built from TRBV28 and TRBJ2-1, with TRBD2 matching 11 bases. Germline V gene lookup returns CDR1 MDHEN and CDR2 SYDVKM. The V gene end was trimmed by 3 bases and the J gene end by 6 bases; junction bases not matched to a gene: 10. This CDR3 comprises 17 residues. The CDR3 DNA reads as TGTGCCAGCAGTTTCCACCAGACTAGCGGGGCGAGCAATGAGCAGTTCTTC. Residues: CASSFHQTSGASNEQFF.

The chain is built from TRBV19 and TRBJ2-5; tentatively, D is TRBD2 (5 bases). Trimming removed 2 bases at V and 5 bases at J, with 18 bases between. There are 16 residues in the CDR3. Germline lookup yields CDR1 LNHDA and CDR2 SQIVND (reference sequence). CDR3 DNA: TGTGCCAGTAGTATACGGACCGGGGTAGTGGGGGAGACCCAGTACTTC. Residues: CASSIRTGVVGETQYF.

The chain is built from TRBV29-1 and TRBJ1-1; D remains unclear. V was trimmed by 5 bases and J by 8 bases, leaving 18 bases between them. Germline V gene sequence: CDR1 SQVTM, CDR2 ANQGSEA. The CDR3 loop spans 13 amino acids. The CDR3 DNA reads as TGCAGCGTTTTGGTGGGGAAGGGCCTAGAAGCTTTCTTT. It specifies CSVLVGKGLEAFF.

This clone showed up just a few times. This rearrangement joins TRBV19 to TRBJ1-2; no clear D gene. From germline, CDR1 is LNHDA and CDR2 SQIVND (reference sequence). The CDR3 totals 16 residues. With 1 base removed from V and 1 base from J, the gap between germline ends came to 13 bases. CDR3 DNA: TGTGCCAGTAGTATAGGTCTCGGCCAACTTAACTATGGCTACACCTTC. Its protein is CASSIGLGQLNYGYTF.

The chain combines TRBV4-1 with TRBJ2-5; D may be TRBD1 (5 bases). Per the germline V gene, CDR1 is MGHRA and CDR2 is YSYEKL. Trimming took 0 bases from V and 2 from J, leaving 16 bases between them. The CDR3 sequence is 17 residues long. For the CDR3, the DNA is TGCGCCAGCAGCCAAGATAGGGGCCGGGTGGGGCAAGAGACCCAGTACTTC. Amino acids: CASSQDRGRVGQETQYF.

This clone was observed a few times. The chain employs TRBV7-8 and TRBJ1-1, with no clear D. Deletions cut 5 bases from V and 2 bases from J, with 12 bases between. This CDR3 is built from 14 residues. The V gene's germline CDR1 is SGHVS and CDR2 FQNEAQ. This CDR3 reads CASSLSGHNTEAFF. The DNA of the CDR3 is TGTGCCAGCAGCCTATCTGGTCACAACACTGAAGCTTTCTTT.

This sequence joins TRBV3-1 (or the pseudogene TRBV3-2) and TRBJ2-7; 9 bases are shared with TRBD2. The CDR3 extends over 15 amino acids. Germline V CDR1 and CDR2: LGHDT, YNNKEL (reference sequence). The V and J ends lost 3 bases and 0 bases, in that order; junction bases with no gene match: 3. CDR3 coding DNA: TGTGCCAGCAGCCATGCTAGCGGGGCCTCCTACGAGCAGTACTTC. It is translated as CASSHASGASYEQYF.

The chain combines TRBV5-8 with TRBJ2-5; 7 bases map to TRBD1. In germline, CDR1 is SGHTS, CDR2 YDEGEE. The V segment lost 3 bases and the J segment 0 bases; nucleotides outside the gene matches: 8. This CDR3 has 16 amino acids. The CDR3 DNA follows: TGTGCCAGCAGCTCCGGGACAGTTGGGTACCAAGAGACCCAGTACTTC. It yields the protein CASSSGTVGYQETQYF.

CDR3 sequence reads: CSVDRGHEDTQYF. CDR3 coding DNA: TGCAGCGTTGACAGGGGGCATGAAGATACGCAGTATTTT. V and J are TRBV29-1 and TRBJ2-3; 8 bases align to TRBD1. The CDR3 consists of 13 residues. Per germline, CDR1 SQVTM and CDR2 ANQGSEA. V gave up 3 bases and J gave up 5 bases; unmatched junction bases: 4.

The CDR3 nucleotides read TGTGCCAGTAGTTCTCAAGCAGGGAGGAATTCACCCCTCCACTTT. This encodes CASSSQAGRNSPLHF. The chain couples TRBV19 to TRBJ1-6, with D possibly matching TRBD1 (5 bases). The V gene's germline CDR1 is LNHDA and CDR2 SQIVND (reference sequence). The CDR3 has 15 residues. Trimming removed 5 bases at V and 7 bases at J, with 15 bases between.

V is TRBV27 and J is TRBJ2-7; D possibly corresponds to TRBD2 (6 bases). The CDR3 has 14 amino acids. The germline gives CDR1 MNHEY, CDR2 SMNVEV (reference sequence). The ends were cut back, 7 bases at V and 5 bases at J, with 18 bases in the middle. The CDR3 protein is CASTEDPRGNEQYF. CDR3 coding DNA: TGTGCCAGCACCGAGGATCCCCGGGGGAACGAGCAGTACTTC.

The chain couples TRBV30 to TRBJ1-2; D unclear. The CDR3 runs 13 residues. From germline, CDR1 is GTSNPN and CDR2 SVGIG (reference sequence). V was pared by 1 base and J by 6 bases, with 12 bases between. As DNA, the CDR3 is TGTGCCTGGAGTGGGACTGGGATACATGGCTACACCTTC. It encodes CAWSGTGIHGYTF.

J is TRBJ1-6 and V is TRBV6-5, with D perhaps TRBD1 (5 bases). CDR1 MNHEY and CDR2 SVGAGI come from the germline V gene. V lost 6 bases and J 10 bases, leaving 7 bases between the germline ends. The CDR3 is 11 residues long. The CDR3 bases are TGTGCCAGCAGGGGGCAATCACCCCTCCACTTT. Amino acid sequence: CASRGQSPLHF.

The chain has TRBV5-1 and TRBJ1-1, with TRBD1 matching over 8 bases. The CDR3 runs to 14 residues. Looked up from germline, CDR1 is SGHRS and CDR2 is YFSETQ. V lost 4 bases to trimming and J lost 4 bases; unmatched junction nucleotides: 6. The CDR3 region is CASSARTGGTEAFF. The CDR3 bases are TGCGCCAGCAGCGCACGCACAGGGGGCACTGAAGCTTTCTTT. The full variable domain, rest sourced from reference TRBV5-1 and TRBJ1-1, is KAGVTQTPRYLIKTRGQQVTLSCSPISGHRSVSWYQQTPGQGLQFLFEYFSETQRNKGNFPGRFSGRQFSNSRSEMNVSTLELGDSALYLCASSARTGGTEAFFGQGTRLTVV.

V is TRBV21-1 and J is TRBJ2-2; TRBD1, as called in the table, went unchecked against the DNA. TRBV21-1 is designated a pseudogene. The CDR3 contains 16 residues. The CDR3 bases are TGTGCCAGCAGCGTCCCAGGGGCTATACGCACCGGGGAGCTGTTTTTT. It translates to CASSVPGAIRTGELFF.

The chain is built from TRBV11-1 and TRBJ1-1, with TRBD1 matching 7 bases. Germline V gene sequence: CDR1 SGHAT, CDR2 FQDESV (reference sequence). The CDR3 runs to 14 residues. J lost 4 bases, V lost 5 bases, and 7 bases had no gene match. The DNA of the CDR3 is TGTGCCAGCAGCACAAGACAGGGATTCACTGAAGCTTTCTTT. This encodes CASSTRQGFTEAFF.

The CDR3 loop reads CASSQVALGQFF. The CDR3 nucleotides read TGTGCCAGCAGTCAGGTGGCCCTGGGGCAGTTCTTC. V gene TRBV28 combines with J gene TRBJ2-1; no reliable D call. The V end lost 5 bases, the J end lost 12 bases, and 14 bases lay between the germline ends. Germline CDR1 and CDR2: MDHEN and SYDVKM. The CDR3 is 12 residues long.

A remark on this clone: One junction end disagrees with the germline gene, perhaps due to a read error. This chain links TRBV6-1 with TRBJ2-1; 9 bases are shared with TRBD2. CDR1 and CDR2 (germline): MNHNS, SASEGT. The CDR3 totals 17 residues. CDR3 loop: CASREGPRLAAYNEQFF. Here the CDR3 DNA reads TGTGCCAGCAGAGAAGGCCCTCGACTAGCGGCCTACAATGAGCAGTTCTTC.

The V call is TRBV5-1, the J call TRBJ2-2, with 7 bases lining up with TRBD1. Germline values: CDR1 SGHRS, CDR2 YFSETQ. V shed 5 bases, J shed 4 bases, and the junction held 11 bases outside the gene matches. The CDR3 is made up of 16 amino acids. The CDR3 DNA reads as TGCGCCAGCAGACTACGACAGGGCAGTCGCACCGGGGAGCTGTTTTTT. Protein product: CASRLRQGSRTGELFF.

Comment on this clone: A read error may produce the germline difference seen at one junction end. This sequence joins TRBV11-3 and TRBJ2-3; TRBD2 matches at 12 bases. The germline CDR1 and CDR2 sequences are SGHNT and YENEEA. The CDR3 spans 17 residues. This CDR3 is CASSLELAGGSTDTQYF. As DNA, the CDR3 is TGTGCCAGCAGCCTAGAACTAGCGGGGGGAAGCACAGATACGCAGTATTTT.

This clone was recorded only once. The genes are TRBV27 and TRBJ2-5; the match to TRBD1 covers 10 bases. Germline assignment: CDR1 MNHEY and CDR2 SMNVEV (reference sequence). V dropped 6 bases and J dropped 5; count of bases not matched to a gene: 9. The CDR3 is made up of 15 amino acids. The CDR3 DNA is TGTGCCAGCAGGGGGACAGGGGTACTTGGGGAGACCCAGTACTTC. It translates to CASRGTGVLGETQYF.

J is TRBJ2-5 and V is TRBV7-3, with D possibly matching TRBD2 (6 bases). V dropped 1 base and J dropped 4 bases, with 13 bases sitting between them. The CDR3 length is 15 residues. The germline CDR1 and CDR2 sequences are SGHTA and FQGTGA. The CDR3 DNA follows: TGTGCCAGCAGCTTAATGGGGGGAGGAGGAGAGACCCAGTACTTC. As protein: CASSLMGGGGETQYF.

Details on this clone: Other nucleotide sequences from this sample produce the same CDR3. For the CDR3, the DNA is TGTGCCACCAGCAGAGATGCGGTGAACACTGAAGCTTTCTTT. Translating it yields CATSRDAVNTEAFF. J is TRBJ1-1 and V is TRBV15; no firm D call. The CDR3 extends over 14 amino acids. CDR1 is LNHNV and CDR2 is YYDKDF in the germline V gene (reference sequence). Trimming took off 0 bases at V and 0 bases at J, with 5 bases between the two ends.

The rearrangement uses TRBV5-6 and TRBJ1-2, with a tentative D call TRBD1 (5 bases). Trimming pared 4 bases from V and 2 bases from J, leaving 15 bases between. In germline, CDR1 is SGHDT, CDR2 YYEEEE. The CDR3 extends over 15 amino acids. The CDR3 here is CASSGMGLGNYGYTF. Written as DNA, the CDR3 is TGTGCCAGCAGCGGGATGGGGCTAGGAAACTATGGCTACACCTTC. The full variable domain, its missing parts supplied by reference TRBV5-6 and TRBJ1-2, is DAGVTQSPTHLIKTRGQQVTLRCSPKSGHDTVSWYQQALGQGPQFIFQYYEEEERQRGNFPDRFSGHQFPNYSSELNVNALLLGDSALYLCASSGMGLGNYGYTFGSGTRLTVV.

The gene calls are TRBV19 and TRBJ2-5; TRBD2 matches 10 bases. The V segment lost 4 bases and the J segment 1 base; nucleotides outside the gene matches: 3. CDR1 is LNHDA, CDR2 SQIVND, per germline (reference sequence). CDR3 length: 15 residues. For the CDR3, the DNA is TGTGCCAGTAGTACGGGACTAGCGACCCAAGAGACCCAGTACTTC. Translation: CASSTGLATQETQYF.

The rearrangement uses TRBV7-2 and TRBJ2-3; 11 bases map to TRBD2. The V gene's germline CDR1 is SGHTA and CDR2 FQGNSA. The CDR3 has 19 residues. The V segment lost 5 bases and the J segment 2 bases; nucleotides outside the gene matches: 15. CDR3 DNA sequence: TGTGCCAGCAGCCCCAACCTCCTCCTAGCGGGGGGTTCCACAGATACGCAGTATTTT. This translates into CASSPNLLLAGGSTDTQYF.

This chain joins TRBV9 and TRBJ2-7; 8 positions match TRBD1. The CDR3 length is 14 residues. The J segment lost 4 bases and the V segment lost 1 base, leaving 4 bases of the junction unmatched. The germline V gene has CDR1 SGDLS and CDR2 YYNGEE. This chain's CDR3 is CASSVQGAKYEQYF. Written as DNA, the CDR3 is TGTGCCAGCAGCGTACAGGGGGCGAAGTACGAGCAGTACTTC.

This chain joins TRBV2 and TRBJ1-4, with 7 bases fitting TRBD1. Germline V CDR1 and CDR2: SNHLY, FYNNEI. With V trimmed by 6 bases and J by 5 bases, 6 bases remained unmatched. The CDR3 sequence is 14 residues long. CDR3 amino acids: CASRMGQMNEKLFF. CDR3 in DNA: TGTGCCAGCAGAATGGGACAGATGAATGAAAAACTGTTTTTT.